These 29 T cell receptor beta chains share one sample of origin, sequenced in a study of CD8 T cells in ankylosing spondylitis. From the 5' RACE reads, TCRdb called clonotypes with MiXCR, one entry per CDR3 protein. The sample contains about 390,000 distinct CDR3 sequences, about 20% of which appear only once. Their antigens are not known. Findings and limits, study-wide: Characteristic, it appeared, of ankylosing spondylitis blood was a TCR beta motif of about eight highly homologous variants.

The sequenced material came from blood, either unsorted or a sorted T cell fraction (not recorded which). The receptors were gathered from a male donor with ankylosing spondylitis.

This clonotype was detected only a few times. The DNA for the CDR3 is TGCAGTGCTAGAGGTCTAGCGGGAGTCCACGAGCAGTACTTC. Protein: CSARGLAGVHEQYF. The rearrangement joins TRBV20-1 to TRBJ2-7; 10 bases map to TRBD2. Germline CDR1 reads DFQATT; CDR2 reads SNEGSKA (reference sequence). CDR3 length: 14 residues. Trimming took 1 base from V and 5 from J; bases not matched to a gene: 5.

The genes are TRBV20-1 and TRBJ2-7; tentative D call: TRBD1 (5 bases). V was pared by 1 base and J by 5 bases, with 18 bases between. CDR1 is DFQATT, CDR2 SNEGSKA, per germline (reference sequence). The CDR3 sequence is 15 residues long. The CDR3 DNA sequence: TGCAGTGCTAGAGCCCCTTCGACGGCCAGGGACGAGCAGTACTTC. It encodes CSARAPSTARDEQYF.

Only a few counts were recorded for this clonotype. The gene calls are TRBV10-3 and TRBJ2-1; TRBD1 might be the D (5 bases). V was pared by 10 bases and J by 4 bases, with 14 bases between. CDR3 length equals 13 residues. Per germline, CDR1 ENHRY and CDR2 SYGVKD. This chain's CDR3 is CATQSTGYNEQFF. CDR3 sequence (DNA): TGTGCCACCCAGAGTACAGGTTACAATGAGCAGTTCTTC.

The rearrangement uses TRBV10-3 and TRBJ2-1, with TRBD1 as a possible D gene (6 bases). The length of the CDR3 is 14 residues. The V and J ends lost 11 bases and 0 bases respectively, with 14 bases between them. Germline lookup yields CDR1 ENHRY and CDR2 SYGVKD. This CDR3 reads CASRGPYSYNEQFF. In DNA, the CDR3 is TGTGCCTCCAGGGGCCCCTACTCCTACAATGAGCAGTTCTTC.

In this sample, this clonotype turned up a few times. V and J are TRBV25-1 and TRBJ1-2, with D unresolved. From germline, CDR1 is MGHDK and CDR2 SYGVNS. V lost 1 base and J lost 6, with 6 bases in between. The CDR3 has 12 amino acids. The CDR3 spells CASSESGDGYTF. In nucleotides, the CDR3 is TGTGCCAGCAGTGAATCTGGTGATGGCTACACCTTC.

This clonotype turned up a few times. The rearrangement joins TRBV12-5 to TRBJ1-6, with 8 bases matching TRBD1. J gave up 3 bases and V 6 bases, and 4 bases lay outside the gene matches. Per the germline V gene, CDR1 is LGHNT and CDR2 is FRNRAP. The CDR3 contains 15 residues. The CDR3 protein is CASGRGQGYNSPLHF. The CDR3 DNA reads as TGTGCTAGTGGCAGGGGGCAGGGCTATAATTCACCCCTCCACTTT.

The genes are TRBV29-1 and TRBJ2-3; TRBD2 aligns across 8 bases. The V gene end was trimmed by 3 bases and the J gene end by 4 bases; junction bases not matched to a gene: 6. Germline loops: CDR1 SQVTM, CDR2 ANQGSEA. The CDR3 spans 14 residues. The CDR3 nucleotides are TGCAGCGTTGACGCGGCGGGAGGTTCAGATACGCAGTATTTT. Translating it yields CSVDAAGGSDTQYF.

CDR3 sequence reads: CASSQGTSGNYEQYF. The CDR3 DNA reads TGTGCCAGCAGTCAAGGGACTAGCGGGAACTACGAGCAGTACTTC. The chain has TRBV6-1 and TRBJ2-7, with 13 bases that match TRBD2. CDR1 MNHNS and CDR2 SASEGT come from the germline V gene. V shed 5 bases and J 3 bases; nucleotides not matched to a gene: 4. The CDR3 totals 15 residues.

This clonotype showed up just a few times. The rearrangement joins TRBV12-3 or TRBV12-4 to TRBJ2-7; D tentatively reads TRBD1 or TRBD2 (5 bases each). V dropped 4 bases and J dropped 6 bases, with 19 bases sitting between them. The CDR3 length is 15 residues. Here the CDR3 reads CASSSPGTIWGEQYF. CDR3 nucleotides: TGTGCCAGCAGTTCCCCGGGGACGATATGGGGCGAGCAGTACTTC.

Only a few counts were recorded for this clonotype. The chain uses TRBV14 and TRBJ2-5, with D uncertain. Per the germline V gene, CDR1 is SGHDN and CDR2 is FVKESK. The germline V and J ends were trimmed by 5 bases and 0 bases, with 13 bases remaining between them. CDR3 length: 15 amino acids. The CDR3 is CASSSGGAYQETQYF. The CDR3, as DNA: TGTGCCAGCAGCTCAGGCGGAGCGTACCAAGAGACCCAGTACTTC.

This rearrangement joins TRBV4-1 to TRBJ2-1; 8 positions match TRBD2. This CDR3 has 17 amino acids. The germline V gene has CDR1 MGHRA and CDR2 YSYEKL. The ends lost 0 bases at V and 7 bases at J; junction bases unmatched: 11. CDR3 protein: CASSQESSGRAGNEQFF. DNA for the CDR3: TGCGCCAGCAGCCAAGAATCCTCCGGGAGGGCCGGTAATGAGCAGTTCTTC.

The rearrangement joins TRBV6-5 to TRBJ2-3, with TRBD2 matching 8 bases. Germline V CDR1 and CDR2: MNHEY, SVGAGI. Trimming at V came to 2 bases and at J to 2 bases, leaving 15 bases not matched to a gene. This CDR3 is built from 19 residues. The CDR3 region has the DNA TGTGCCAGCAGTTACCGACCCGGGACTAGGACCTCCCCCACAGATACGCAGTATTTT. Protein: CASSYRPGTRTSPTDTQYF.

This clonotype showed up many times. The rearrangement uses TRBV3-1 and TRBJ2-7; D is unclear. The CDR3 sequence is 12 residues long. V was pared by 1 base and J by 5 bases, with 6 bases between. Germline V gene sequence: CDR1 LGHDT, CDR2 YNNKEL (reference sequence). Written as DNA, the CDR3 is TGTGCCAGCAGCCAAGGGCCTCACGAGCAGTACTTC. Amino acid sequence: CASSQGPHEQYF.

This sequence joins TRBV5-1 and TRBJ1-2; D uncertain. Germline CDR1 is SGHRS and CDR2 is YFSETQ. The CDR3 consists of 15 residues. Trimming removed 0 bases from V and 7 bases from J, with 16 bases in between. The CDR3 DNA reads TGCGCCAGCAGCTTGGCCGTGGGTCCGGCTAGTGGCTACACCTTC. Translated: CASSLAVGPASGYTF.

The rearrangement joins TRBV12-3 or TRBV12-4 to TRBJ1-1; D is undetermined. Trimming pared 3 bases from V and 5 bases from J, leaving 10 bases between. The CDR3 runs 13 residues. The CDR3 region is CASSLVLGTEAFF. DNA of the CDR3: TGTGCCAGCAGTTTGGTTCTAGGGACTGAAGCTTTCTTT.

CDR3 region: CSARVRDRDSNYGYTF. The CDR3 bases are TGCAGTGCTAGAGTGAGGGACAGGGACTCTAACTATGGCTACACCTTC. The rearrangement links TRBV20-1 to TRBJ1-2; 9 bases align to TRBD1. Germline-derived CDR1 and CDR2 are DFQATT and SNEGSKA (reference sequence). V dropped 1 base and J dropped 0; count of bases not matched to a gene: 6. The CDR3 is 16 residues long.

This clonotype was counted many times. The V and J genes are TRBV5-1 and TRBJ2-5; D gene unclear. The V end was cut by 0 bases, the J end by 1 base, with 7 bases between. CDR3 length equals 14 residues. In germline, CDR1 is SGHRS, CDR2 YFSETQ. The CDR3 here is CASSLAHSQETQYF. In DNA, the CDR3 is TGCGCCAGCAGCTTGGCCCACAGCCAAGAGACCCAGTACTTC.

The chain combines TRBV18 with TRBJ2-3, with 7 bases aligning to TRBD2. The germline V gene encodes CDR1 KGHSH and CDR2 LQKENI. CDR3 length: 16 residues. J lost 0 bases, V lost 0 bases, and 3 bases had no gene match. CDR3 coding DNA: TGTGCCAGCTCACCACCGGTAGCGGGCAGCACAGATACGCAGTATTTT. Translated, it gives CASSPPVAGSTDTQYF.

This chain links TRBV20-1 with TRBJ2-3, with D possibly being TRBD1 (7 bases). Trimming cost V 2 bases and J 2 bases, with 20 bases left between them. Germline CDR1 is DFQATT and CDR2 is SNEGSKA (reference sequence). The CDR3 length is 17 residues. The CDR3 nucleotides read TGCAGTGCTAGACCTGCCGGGGGACAGACTTACACAGATACGCAGTATTTT. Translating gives CSARPAGGQTYTDTQYF.

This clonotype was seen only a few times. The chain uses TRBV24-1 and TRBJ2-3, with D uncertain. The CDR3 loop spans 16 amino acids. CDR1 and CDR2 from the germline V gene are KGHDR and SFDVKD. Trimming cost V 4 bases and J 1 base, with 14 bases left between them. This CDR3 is CATSEPQQWGTDTQYF. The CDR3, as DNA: TGTGCCACCAGTGAACCCCAACAGTGGGGCACAGATACGCAGTATTTT.

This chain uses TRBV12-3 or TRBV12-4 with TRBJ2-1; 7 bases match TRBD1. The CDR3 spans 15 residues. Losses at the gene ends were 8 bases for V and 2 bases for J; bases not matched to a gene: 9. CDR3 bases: TGTGCCAGCGTAGGGAAGGGGGCGGCCTACAATGAGCAGTTCTTC. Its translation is CASVGKGAAYNEQFF.

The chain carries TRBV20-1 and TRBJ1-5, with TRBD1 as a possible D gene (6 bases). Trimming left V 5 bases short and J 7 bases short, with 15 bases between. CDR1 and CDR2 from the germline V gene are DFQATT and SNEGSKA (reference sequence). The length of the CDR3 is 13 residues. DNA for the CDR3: TGCAGTGCTTCCTCAGGGGTACACCAGCCCCAGCATTTT. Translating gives CSASSGVHQPQHF.

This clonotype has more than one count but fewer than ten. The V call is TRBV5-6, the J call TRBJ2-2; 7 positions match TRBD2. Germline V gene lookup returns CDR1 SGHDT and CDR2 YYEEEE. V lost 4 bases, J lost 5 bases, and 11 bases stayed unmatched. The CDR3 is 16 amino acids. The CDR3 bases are TGTGCCAGCAGCAGACCTAGCGGCAGTAGTACCGGGGAGCTGTTTTTT. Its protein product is CASSRPSGSSTGELFF.

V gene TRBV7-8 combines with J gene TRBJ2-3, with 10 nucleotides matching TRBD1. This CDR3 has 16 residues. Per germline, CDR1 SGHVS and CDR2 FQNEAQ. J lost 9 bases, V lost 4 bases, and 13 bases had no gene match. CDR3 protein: CASSYGSGTGVGTQYF. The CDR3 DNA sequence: TGTGCCAGCAGCTACGGGTCCGGGACAGGGGTTGGCACGCAGTATTTT.

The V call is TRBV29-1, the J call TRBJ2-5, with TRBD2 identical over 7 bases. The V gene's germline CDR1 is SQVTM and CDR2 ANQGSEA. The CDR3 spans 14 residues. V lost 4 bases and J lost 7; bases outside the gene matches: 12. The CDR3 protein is CSVAVEGRAGTQYF. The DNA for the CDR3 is TGCAGCGTTGCCGTAGAGGGGAGGGCCGGGACCCAGTACTTC.

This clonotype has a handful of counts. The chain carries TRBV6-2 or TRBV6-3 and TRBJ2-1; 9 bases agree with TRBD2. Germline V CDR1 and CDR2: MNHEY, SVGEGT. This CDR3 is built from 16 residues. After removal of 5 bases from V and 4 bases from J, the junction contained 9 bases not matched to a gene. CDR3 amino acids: CASSDPGLAAYNEQFF. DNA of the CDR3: TGTGCCAGCAGTGACCCGGGACTAGCTGCTTACAATGAGCAGTTCTTC.

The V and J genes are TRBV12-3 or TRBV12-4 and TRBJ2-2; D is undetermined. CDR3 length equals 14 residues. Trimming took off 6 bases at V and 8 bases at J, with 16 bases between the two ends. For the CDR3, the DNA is TGTGCCAGCAGCTCAGGACGGCGGTGGGGGGAGCTGTTTTTT. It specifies CASSSGRRWGELFF.

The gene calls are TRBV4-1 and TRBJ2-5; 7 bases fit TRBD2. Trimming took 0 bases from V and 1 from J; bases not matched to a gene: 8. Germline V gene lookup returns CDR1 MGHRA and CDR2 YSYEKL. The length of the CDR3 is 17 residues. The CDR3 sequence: CASSQDRLAASQETQYF. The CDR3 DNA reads TGCGCCAGCAGCCAAGATCGTCTAGCGGCTTCCCAAGAGACCCAGTACTTC.

In DNA, the CDR3 is TGTGCCAGCAGCCGAACGGGGACCCCTAACACCGGGGAGCTGTTTTTT. This translates into CASSRTGTPNTGELFF. This sequence joins TRBV7-2 and TRBJ2-2; either TRBD1 or TRBD2 may supply D (5 bases each). The germline CDR1 and CDR2 sequences are SGHTA and FQGNSA. This CDR3 has 16 amino acids. V was clipped by 5 bases and J by 2 bases, with 15 bases between them.